The subject of this entry is one TCR beta chain. The antigen is not known. There are 18 residues in the CDR3. J was trimmed by 4 bases and V by 7 bases; bases with no gene match: 17. CDR1 is PRHDT, CDR2 FYEKMQ, per germline (reference sequence). The sample comes from a study of OX40 agonist ivuxolimab in advanced cancers. About the study: Prior checkpoint blockade (anti-PD-1, anti-PD-L1 or anti-CTLA-4) was permitted; around 40% had it.

Study observations and caveats: The antigens recognized by the expanded peripheral T cells, that is their antigen specificity, were not determined.

Generated by immunoSEQ multiplex PCR, the TCRdb table keeps only in-frame clones and is missing some. Here the sample spans about 46,000 clones, 89% being singletons. This specimen was CD4+ or CD8+ T cells sorted from blood, taken in a trial of the OX40 agonist ivuxolimab. The TCR comes from an adult with an advanced solid tumor such as melanoma, head and neck, liver or kidney cancer. This chain links TRBV13 with TRBJ2-3, with TRBD2 matching 10 bases. The CDR3 DNA reads as TGTGCCAGCACTCTGGGGACTAGCGTCGACCACCAGTCAGATACGCAGTATTTT. Its protein product is CASTLGTSVDHQSDTQYF.